These 20 T cell receptor beta chains were sequenced from one sample in a study of T cell changes during pregnancy in multiple sclerosis. Clones were read by immunoSEQ multiplex PCR, and TCRdb kept only the in-frame ones, dropping some. The sample records 25,000 to 35,000 clones, approximately 89% being singletons. Sequences were derived from CD8+ T cells from peripheral blood mononuclear cells, sampled in the second trimester of pregnancy. These receptors all stem from a female donor with multiple sclerosis, enrolled in a pregnancy study.

As concerns this clone: As the CDR3 is not closed by the conserved phenylalanine or tryptophan, this likely results from a read error. The DNA is left out, because the CDR3 cannot be placed on it with certainty; the CDR3 is given as TCRdb lists it. The chain combines TRBV30 with TRBJ1-1; the tabulated D call, TRBD1, remains unverified against the DNA. Germline V gene sequence: CDR1 GTSNPN, CDR2 SVGIG (reference sequence). The CDR3 totals 9 residues, both ends included. The CDR3 loop reads CALDSTGEN.

The chain employs TRBV2 and TRBJ1-1; no firm D call. Germline CDR1 SNHLY, CDR2 FYNNEI. There are 11 residues in the CDR3. Trimming cost V 9 bases and J 6 bases, with 11 bases left between them. Here the CDR3 reads CASRGRAEAFF. CDR3 coding DNA: TGTGCCAGTAGAGGGCGAGCTGAAGCTTTCTTT.

The rearrangement uses TRBV7-8 and TRBJ1-3, with a possible D match to TRBD1 (5 bases). The CDR3 has 16 amino acids. V dropped 2 bases and J dropped 3 bases, with 14 bases sitting between them. Germline lookup yields CDR1 SGHVS and CDR2 FQNEAQ. CDR3 sequence reads: CASSLTRRGSGNTIYF. CDR3 DNA sequence: TGTGCCAGCAGCTTAACCCGGCGGGGGAGTGGAAACACCATATATTTT.

Only one count was recorded for this clone. The V gene is TRBV5-1, the J gene TRBJ2-7; D is unresolved. Trimming removed 0 bases from V and 3 bases from J, with 7 bases in between. In germline, CDR1 is SGHRS, CDR2 YFSETQ. The CDR3 totals 13 residues. CDR3 nucleotide sequence: TGCGCCAGCAGCTTGGACATGAACTACGAGCAGTACTTC. This encodes CASSLDMNYEQYF.

The V gene is TRBV6-1, the J gene TRBJ1-3, with D unclear. The V and J ends lost 8 bases and 0 bases respectively, with 14 bases between them. Germline CDR1 MNHNS, CDR2 SASEGT. The CDR3 contains 15 residues. This CDR3 is CASALVRSSGNTIYF. CDR3 in DNA: TGTGCCAGCGCCCTCGTACGGAGCTCTGGAAACACCATATATTTT.

This chain connects TRBV27 to TRBJ1-2; D unresolved. This CDR3 contains 14 residues. Trimming took 0 bases from V and 7 from J, leaving 12 bases between them. Germline loops: CDR1 MNHEY, CDR2 SMNVEV (reference sequence). As DNA, the CDR3 is TGTGCCAGCAGTTTATCCCTTTACTCGTCTGGCTACACCTTC. Translating it yields CASSLSLYSSGYTF.

The V gene is TRBV15, the J gene TRBJ2-3; tentative D call: TRBD2 (6 bases). The germline V gene encodes CDR1 LNHNV and CDR2 YYDKDF (reference sequence). The CDR3 contains 15 residues. Deletions cut 5 bases from V and 5 bases from J, with 17 bases between. The CDR3 DNA reads as TGTGCCACCAGCGTTGGGGATTCAGCGGGAGATACGCAGTATTTT. It is translated as CATSVGDSAGDTQYF.

This chain connects TRBV4-1 to TRBJ2-1, with D perhaps TRBD2 (7 bases). V shed 4 bases and J shed 4 bases, with 17 bases lying between them. This CDR3 has 16 amino acids. Germline V lookup: CDR1 MGHRA, CDR2 YSYEKL. The CDR3 loop reads CASSPPRGPLYNEQFF. The CDR3 DNA follows: TGCGCCAGCAGCCCGCCGCGGGGGCCTCTGTACAATGAGCAGTTCTTC.

The rearrangement uses TRBV7-9 and TRBJ1-2; 7 nucleotides line up with TRBD1. Germline V lookup: CDR1 SEHNR, CDR2 FQNEAQ (reference sequence). V shed 7 bases and J 7 bases; nucleotides not matched to a gene: 12. This CDR3 has 14 amino acids. CDR3 DNA: TGTGCCAGCACAAACGCCCGGGACAGTATTGGCTACACCTTC. Its protein product is CASTNARDSIGYTF. Supplemented by reference TRBV7-9 and TRBJ1-2, the full variable domain reads DTGVSQNPRHKITKRGQNVTFRCDPISEHNRLYWYRQTLGQGPEFLTYFQNEAQLEKSRLLSDRFSAERPKGSFSTLEIQRTEQGDSAMYLCASTNARDSIGYTFGSGTRLTVV.

The V call is TRBV28, the J call TRBJ2-7; 8 nucleotides match TRBD1. V lost 5 bases and J lost 3; bases outside the gene matches: 6. CDR1 and CDR2 (germline): MDHEN, SYDVKM. This CDR3 is built from 14 residues. The CDR3 loop is CASSLGQGSYEQYF. CDR3 in DNA: TGTGCCAGCAGTCTAGGACAGGGAAGCTACGAGCAGTACTTC.

The chain carries TRBV7-6 and TRBJ1-1; D unresolved. CDR1 SGHVS and CDR2 FNYEAQ come from the germline V gene. Between the trimmed V and J ends, which lost 1 base and 11 bases, there was a span of 8 bases. CDR3 length equals 11 residues. The CDR3 DNA sequence: TGTGCCAGCAGCTTAGGTAATGAGGCTTTCTTT. It is translated as CASSLGNEAFF.

The V call is TRBV7-3, the J call TRBJ2-3; D is perhaps TRBD2 (6 bases). The germline CDR1 and CDR2 sequences are SGHTA and FQGTGA. The CDR3 loop spans 15 amino acids. The V gene lost 2 bases and the J gene lost 0 bases, with 9 bases spanning the gap. The CDR3 nucleotides are TGTGCCAGCAGCTTAGGACGGGGGAGCACAGATACGCAGTATTTT. Translated: CASSLGRGSTDTQYF.

V and J are TRBV9 and TRBJ2-1; D perhaps matches TRBD2 (6 bases). The V end lost 7 bases, the J end lost 10 bases, and 12 bases lay between the germline ends. Germline lookup yields CDR1 SGDLS and CDR2 YYNGEE. This CDR3 has 11 residues. The CDR3 reads CASGGPPEQFF. The CDR3 region has the DNA TGTGCCAGCGGAGGGCCCCCAGAGCAGTTCTTC.

The sample holds one count of this clone. The rearrangement joins TRBV2 to TRBJ1-2; D is unresolved. CDR1 and CDR2 (germline): SNHLY, FYNNEI. The CDR3 consists of 15 residues. The ends were cut back, 7 bases at V and 8 bases at J, with 23 bases in the middle. The CDR3, as DNA: TGTGCCAGCACCCTACTTCCTTTAAGTCTGGAGGGCTACACCTTC. This codes for CASTLLPLSLEGYTF.

The gene calls are TRBV27 and TRBJ2-7; D is ambiguous. The CDR3 contains 11 residues. CDR1 is MNHEY and CDR2 is SMNVEV in the germline V gene (reference sequence). Trimming removed 4 bases from V and 2 bases from J, with 3 bases in between. CDR3 nucleotide sequence: TGTGCCAGCAGTTCCGCCTACGAGCAGTACTTC. Its translation: CASSSAYEQYF.

This clone was seen a single time. V gene TRBV2 combines with J gene TRBJ2-3; D call uncertain. This CDR3 spans 14 amino acids. Trimming took 0 bases from V and 5 from J, leaving 9 bases between them. Germline values: CDR1 SNHLY, CDR2 FYNNEI. CDR3 amino acids: CASSEANLGDTQYF. CDR3 DNA sequence: TGTGCCAGCAGTGAAGCCAACCTAGGAGATACGCAGTATTTT. The full variable domain, rest sourced from reference TRBV2 and TRBJ2-3, is EPEVTQTPSHQVTQMGQEVILRCVPISNHLYFYWYRQILGQKVEFLVSFYNNEISEKSEIFDDQFSVERPDGSNFTLKIRSTKLEDSAMYFCASSEANLGDTQYFGPGTRLTVL.

The chain recombines TRBV7-2 with TRBJ2-1, with 9 bases matching TRBD2. J lost 4 bases, V lost 0 bases, and 4 bases had no gene match. Germline V gene sequence: CDR1 SGHTA, CDR2 FQGNSA. The CDR3 covers 16 residues. Here the CDR3 reads CASSLAASGIYNEQFF. The CDR3 nucleotides read TGTGCCAGCAGCTTAGCCGCTAGCGGGATTTACAATGAGCAGTTCTTC.

This clone was seen just once. The rearrangement joins TRBV6-5 to TRBJ1-1, with TRBD1 as a possible D gene (5 bases). V lost 2 bases, J lost 10 bases, and 8 bases lay in between. Germline CDR1 MNHEY, CDR2 SVGAGI. This CDR3 spans 11 amino acids. Written as DNA, the CDR3 is TGTGCCAGCAGTTACCAGGGTACAGCTTTCTTT. Amino acids: CASSYQGTAFF.

J is TRBJ1-6 and V is TRBV14; no firm D call. Between the trimmed V and J ends, which lost 1 base and 7 bases, there was a span of 11 bases. The CDR3 has 15 amino acids. Germline V CDR1 and CDR2: SGHDN, FVKESK. The CDR3 sequence: CASSQVGGINSPLHF. The CDR3 DNA reads TGTGCCAGCAGCCAAGTTGGAGGGATCAATTCACCCCTCCACTTT.

The rearrangement uses TRBV13 and TRBJ2-3, with 16 bases matching TRBD2. Trimming cost V 5 bases and J 0 bases; bases outside gene matches: 8. This CDR3 region has 19 residues. Germline V gene sequence: CDR1 PRHDT, CDR2 FYEKMQ (reference sequence). The CDR3 sequence: CASSGSGTSGGGSTDTQYF. CDR3 sequence (DNA): TGTGCCAGCAGCGGCTCCGGGACTAGCGGGGGGGGCAGCACAGATACGCAGTATTTT.